This TCR beta chain was documented in a study of blood T cell repertoires in COVID-19. Per the study methods: Amplified reference gene primers provided the basis for estimating nucleated cell counts. Using immunoSEQ multiplex PCR, the repertoire was profiled, and TCRdb retains in-frame clones only, with some absent. V, J and clone size were drawn from that table, and D and trimming were deduced from the DNA. The sample holds 210,000 or so clones, just over 85% seen once. Germline assignment: CDR1 SGHDN and CDR2 FVKESK. V lost 1 base and J 5 bases, leaving 11 bases between the germline ends. This CDR3 is 14 amino acids long.

The chain has TRBV14 and TRBJ1-1; D not certain. Sequenced sample: peripheral blood. This TCR derives from a man aged 45-60 years with acute or convalescent COVID-19. The CDR3 coding sequence is TGTGCCAGCAGCCAAGGGTGGAGCGAGACTGAAGCTTTCTTT. Its protein is CASSQGWSETEAFF.